Sequencing of this TCR beta chain was carried out in a study of blood T cells in healthy people across ages. Study findings and constraints: Diversity of TCR beta correlated strongly with naive T cell percentage. PBMCs were not sorted, which prevented a conclusive comparison of naive versus antigen-experienced cells.

This clonotype was seen a handful of times. Its antigen is not identified. Through a sample-barcoded 5' primer and a J-beta primer mix, a second PCR was run for about 6 to 11 cycles. TCRdb reprocessed the 5' RACE reads with MiXCR, giving one entry per CDR3 protein. The sample has some 760,000 distinct CDR3 sequences; around 25% are singletons. This sample was also put to use in a study of T cells of mothers and their children. That investigation notes: Reads recorded for TCR beta CDR3 numbered over 8 million per mother and around 3 million per child.

Sequences were obtained from blood. This receptor was taken from a boy between 10 and 17 years old in good health.

CDR3 sequence reads: CSVGGHRDGYGYTF. CDR3 in DNA: TGCAGCGTTGGGGGCCACAGGGACGGCTATGGCTACACCTTC. The V gene is TRBV29-1, the J gene TRBJ1-2; weak D call: TRBD1 (6 bases). With 4 bases removed from V and 4 bases from J, the gap between germline ends came to 16 bases. CDR1 and CDR2 (germline): SQVTM, ANQGSEA. The CDR3 runs to 14 residues.